Presented here are 10 T cell receptor beta chains from one specimen sequenced in a study of identical twins. TCRdb re-derived calls from the 5' RACE reads in MiXCR, one entry per CDR3 protein. The repertoire consists of about 530,000 distinct CDR3 sequences, with 20% to 25% occurring once and the leading ten covering 0.48%. These data were likewise used in another study, on yellow fever vaccine responses in identical twins.

Sequencing was carried out using CD4+ T cells sorted from blood. These receptors originate from a woman younger than 30 in good health.

This clonotype was observed a few times. The gene calls are TRBV10-3 and TRBJ2-2; 10 positions match TRBD2. This CDR3 is built from 15 residues. Germline V lookup: CDR1 ENHRY, CDR2 SYGVKD. The V and J ends lost 7 bases and 4 bases, in that order; junction bases with no gene match: 6. The CDR3 nucleotides read TGTGCCATCAAACCGGGACTAGCGACCACCGGGGAGCTGTTTTTT. This sequence encodes CAIKPGLATTGELFF.

In this sample, this clonotype turned up a few times. The chain employs TRBV11-3 and TRBJ2-3; 8 bases are a match to TRBD2. The length of the CDR3 is 16 residues. The germline CDR1 and CDR2 sequences are SGHNT and YENEEA. Trimming took 4 bases from V and 1 from J; bases not matched to a gene: 7. CDR3: CASSSRGGRGTDTQYF. The CDR3 DNA sequence: TGTGCCAGCAGCTCCCGGGGGGGCCGAGGCACAGATACGCAGTATTTT.

This clonotype was recorded a few times. This chain connects TRBV5-1 to TRBJ2-2; D might be TRBD2 (5 bases). Germline values: CDR1 SGHRS, CDR2 YFSETQ. CDR3 length equals 16 residues. Trimming cost V 0 bases and J 6 bases, with 15 bases left between them. CDR3 DNA sequence: TGCGCCAGCAGCTTGGAAAAGGCCTCCGGGGCCGGGGAGCTGTTTTTT. Amino acid sequence: CASSLEKASGAGELFF.

The chain is built from TRBV12-3 or TRBV12-4 and TRBJ1-1; 7 bases map to TRBD1. The ends lost 0 bases at V and 7 bases at J; junction bases unmatched: 8. CDR3 length: 15 residues. For the CDR3, the DNA is TGTGCCAGCAGTTTAGCTGTTCATACAGGGGATGAAGCTTTCTTT. This gives the protein CASSLAVHTGDEAFF.

This clonotype showed up just a few times. The chain carries TRBV7-3 and TRBJ2-3; D remains unclear. Trimming removed 2 bases from V and 0 bases from J, with 9 bases in between. Germline V gene sequence: CDR1 SGHTA, CDR2 FQGTGA. This CDR3 region has 15 residues. CDR3 in amino acids: CASSLLRTSTDTQYF. As DNA, the CDR3 is TGTGCCAGCAGCTTATTACGCACTAGCACAGATACGCAGTATTTT.

This clonotype was counted a few times. Written as DNA, the CDR3 is TGCGCCAGCAGCCAAGCATCTTCAAGGAACACTGAAGCTTTCTTT. Translated, it gives CASSQASSRNTEAFF. V is TRBV4-1 and J is TRBJ1-1; D ambiguous. V was shortened by 1 base and J by 1 base, with 10 bases between the two germline ends. CDR1 is MGHRA, CDR2 YSYEKL, per germline. This CDR3 comprises 15 residues.

A few counts support this clonotype. The chain has TRBV29-1 and TRBJ2-5, with TRBD2 as a possible D gene (7 bases). V lost 5 bases and J 3 bases, leaving 19 bases between the germline ends. The CDR3 has 15 residues. Germline V gives CDR1 SQVTM, CDR2 ANQGSEA. CDR3 nucleotides: TGCAGCGTTCCCAAACAGGGAGGGGGAAAAGAGACCCAGTACTTC. Protein: CSVPKQGGGKETQYF. The full variable domain, rest sourced from reference TRBV29-1 and TRBJ2-5, is SAVISQKPSRDICQRGTSLTIQCQVDSQVTMMFWYRQQPGQSLTLIATANQGSEATYESGFVIDKFPISRPNLTFSTLTVSNMSPEDSSIYLCSVPKQGGGKETQYFGPGTRLLVL.

This chain links TRBV20-1 with TRBJ2-2; 8 nucleotides align to TRBD2. The CDR3 contains 16 residues. Germline-derived CDR1 and CDR2 are DFQATT and SNEGSKA (reference sequence). J gave up 1 base and V 3 bases, and 7 bases lay outside the gene matches. The DNA for the CDR3 is TGCAGTGCTAGGCGAGGGGCGGGGGGGAACACCGGGGAGCTGTTTTTT. Protein: CSARRGAGGNTGELFF.

This clonotype was seen only a few times. V gene TRBV15 combines with J gene TRBJ2-7; D might be TRBD2 (5 bases). This CDR3 comprises 12 residues. From germline, CDR1 is LNHNV and CDR2 YYDKDF (reference sequence). V lost 8 bases, J lost 0 bases, and 8 bases lay in between. Written as DNA, the CDR3 is TGTGCCACCCGAGGGAGCTCCTACGAGCAGTACTTC. Protein product: CATRGSSYEQYF. Together with reference TRBV15 and TRBJ2-7, the CDR3 gives the full variable domain: DAMVIQNPRYQVTQFGKPVTLSCSQTLNHNVMYWYQQKSSQAPKLLFHYYDKDFNNEADTPDNFQSRRPNTSFCFLDIRSPGLGDTAMYLCATRGSSYEQYFGPGTRLTVT.

The rearrangement links TRBV20-1 to TRBJ2-1; D is possibly TRBD2 (5 bases). Trimming removed 0 bases from V and 0 bases from J, with 15 bases in between. The CDR3 is made up of 17 amino acids. CDR1 and CDR2 (germline): DFQATT, SNEGSKA (reference sequence). CDR3 loop: CSARDELGRYSYNEQFF. In DNA, the CDR3 is TGCAGTGCTAGAGATGAACTAGGCCGCTACTCCTACAATGAGCAGTTCTTC.